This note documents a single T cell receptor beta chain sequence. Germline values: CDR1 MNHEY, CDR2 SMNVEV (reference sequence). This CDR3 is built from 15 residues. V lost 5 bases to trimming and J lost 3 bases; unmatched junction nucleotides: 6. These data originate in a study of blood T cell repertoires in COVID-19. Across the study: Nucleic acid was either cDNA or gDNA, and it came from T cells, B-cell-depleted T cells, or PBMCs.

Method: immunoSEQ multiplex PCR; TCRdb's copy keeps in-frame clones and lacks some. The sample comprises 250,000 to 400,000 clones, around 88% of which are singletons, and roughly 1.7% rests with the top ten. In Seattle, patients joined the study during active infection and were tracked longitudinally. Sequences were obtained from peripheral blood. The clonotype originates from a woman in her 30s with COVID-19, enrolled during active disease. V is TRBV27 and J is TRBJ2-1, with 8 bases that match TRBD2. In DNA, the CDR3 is TGTGCCAGCAGTGACCAGAGCGGGGGCTACAATGAGCAGTTCTTC. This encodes CASSDQSGGYNEQFF.